This TCR beta chain was sequenced in a study of cytomegalovirus exposure and HLA in healthy donors. Study in general: The same platform used for the 666 first-cohort repertoires was also used for the roughly 120 validation repertoires, as a later analysis reported. Overall study results and limits: As was reported, the classifier diagnosed cytomegalovirus status with high specificity and sensitivity.

Germline V CDR1 and CDR2: SGHTA, FQGNSA. The CDR3 spans 19 residues. J lost 1 base, V lost 5 bases, and 12 bases had no gene match. Regarding this clone: What it binds is not known.

TCRdb's table, derived via immunoSEQ multiplex PCR, lists solely in-frame clones and lacks some. The sample has over 120,000 clones, about 95% seen once; the top ten hold about 2%. The TCR sequence derives from a man aged 18 to 29 in good health and CMV-seropositive. The V and J genes are TRBV7-2 and TRBJ2-3; TRBD2 agrees at 13 bases. Material for sequencing was PBMCs. This chain's CDR3 is CASSRDPGLAGVGTDTQYF. In DNA form, the CDR3 reads TGTGCCAGCAGCCGAGACCCTGGACTAGCGGGAGTTGGCACAGATACGCAGTATTTT.